A selection of T cell receptor beta chains follows, all from one sample in a study of neoadjuvant nivolumab and ipilimumab in lung cancer. Measured with immunoSEQ multiplex PCR; TCRdb has only the in-frame clones, and not every one. The sample records about 33,000 clones, more than 85% being singletons. Material: peripheral blood, obtained after neoadjuvant nivolumab, alone or with ipilimumab, at or shortly before surgery. The receptors derive from an adult with non-small cell lung cancer. The CDR3 runs from the conserved cysteine through the conserved F or W. Fields, in order: V gene, clone size, D gene, J gene, CDR3 protein, CDR3 DNA. The D gene is left open where the match is weak. Size is omitted from some rows. Given values are once, few, many or a class for expanded clones.

TRBV29-1	-	-	TRBJ1-4	CSVDQGGGEKLFF	TGCAGCGTTGACCAGGGTGGAGGTGAAAAACTGTTTTTT
TRBV7-8	-	TRBD1	TRBJ2-1	CASSLETGVAYNEQFF	TGTGCCAGCAGCTTAGAGACAGGGGTTGCCTACAATGAGCAGTTCTTC
TRBV5-1	once	TRBD2	TRBJ2-2	CASSLVLAGQTGELFF	TGCGCCAGCAGCTTGGTACTAGCGGGACAAACCGGGGAGCTGTTTTTT
TRBV6-1	-	-	TRBJ2-1	CASQSSGSHNEQFF	TGTGCCAGCCAAAGTAGCGGATCTCACAATGAGCAGTTCTTC
TRBV11-2	-	-	TRBJ1-3	CASSLGVGGSGNTIYF	TGTGCCAGCAGCTTAGGTGTTGGGGGCTCTGGAAACACCATATATTTT
TRBV6-5	-	-	TRBJ2-2	CASSGSGSNTGELFF	TGTGCCAGCAGCGGTTCCGGGTCGAACACCGGGGAGCTGTTTTTT
TRBV5-4	-	-	TRBJ2-7	CASSSGMGREARQYF	TGTGCCAGCAGCTCGGGGATGGGCAGGGAAGCTAGGCAGTACTTC
TRBV7-9	-	-	TRBJ2-1	CASSALNGRASYNEQFF	TGTGCCAGCAGCGCTCTCAACGGGAGAGCCTCCTACAATGAGCAGTTCTTC
TRBV27	-	TRBD2	TRBJ2-2	CASRRLAGAYSGELFF	TGTGCCAGCAGACGACTAGCGGGAGCATATTCCGGGGAGCTGTTTTTT
TRBV6-1	-	-	TRBJ1-2	CASIFRTHGYTF	TGTGCCAGCATTTTTAGGACTCACGGCTACACCTTC
TRBV6-1	-	TRBD2	TRBJ2-7	CASSAPSGYSYEQYF	TGTGCCAGCAGTGCGCCTAGCGGCTACTCCTACGAGCAGTACTTC
TRBV5-1	-	-	TRBJ2-2	CASSYLRGGSTGELFF	TGCGCCAGCAGCTACCTTAGGGGGGGTAGCACCGGGGAGCTGTTTTTT
TRBV7-2	-	-	TRBJ2-2	CASLLGPNTGELFF	TGTGCCAGTTTACTGGGACCAAACACCGGGGAGCTGTTTTTT
TRBV10-2	-	TRBD1	TRBJ1-1	CASSELDRVGEAFF	TGCGCCAGCAGTGAGTTGGACAGGGTAGGTGAAGCTTTCTTT
TRBV5-5	-	-	TRBJ1-4	CASSRRGRVLADEKLFF	TGTGCCAGCAGCCGAAGGGGCAGGGTTCTTGCCGATGAAAAACTGTTTTTT
TRBV28	-	-	TRBJ2-7	CASSLGGVAYEQYF	TGTGCCAGCAGTTTAGGTGGAGTAGCCTACGAGCAGTACTTC
TRBV5-5	once	-	TRBJ2-5	CASSPLGAGNQETQYF	TGTGCCAGCAGCCCACTCGGGGCGGGCAACCAAGAGACCCAGTACTTC
TRBV2	-	-	TRBJ1-5	CASSGPGGQPQHF	TGTGCCAGCAGTGGACCGGGCGGCCAGCCCCAGCATTTT
TRBV7-6	-	TRBD2	TRBJ2-2	CASRREVTGELFF	TGTGCCAGCAGGCGGGAGGTCACCGGGGAGCTGTTTTTT
TRBV28	-	-	TRBJ2-7	CASSLSRGLGSISDEQYF	TGTGCCAGCAGTTTAAGTAGGGGTTTGGGGTCCATTAGTGACGAGCAGTACTTC
TRBV11-2	-	-	TRBJ2-1	CASSRTRNEQFF	TGTGCCAGCAGCCGGACCAGAAATGAGCAGTTCTTC
TRBV6-5	-	TRBD1	TRBJ2-1	CASSSPGTGVTDEQFF	TGTGCCAGCAGTTCACCCGGGACAGGGGTAACGGATGAGCAGTTCTTC
TRBV9	-	TRBD2	TRBJ2-7	CASSDPTSGPSSYEQYF	TGTGCCAGCAGCGACCCGACTAGCGGGCCAAGCTCCTACGAGCAGTACTTC
TRBV5-1	few	-	TRBJ2-3	CASSLDRQGLKGDTQYF	TGCGCCAGCAGCTTGGATCGGCAGGGACTCAAAGGGGATACGCAGTATTTT
TRBV6-5	once	-	TRBJ1-2	CASSYSSASNGYTF	TGTGCCAGCAGTTATAGCTCGGCATCGAATGGCTACACCTTC
TRBV7-2	-	TRBD2	TRBJ2-1	CASSSRLAGEGEQFF	TGTGCCAGCAGCTCGCGACTAGCGGGAGAGGGTGAGCAGTTCTTC
TRBV9	-	-	TRBJ2-2	CASSLQGNTGELFF	TGTGCCAGCAGCCTTCAGGGGAACACCGGGGAGCTGTTTTTT
TRBV9	once	-	TRBJ2-5	CASSVWASRQETQYF	TGTGCCAGCAGCGTATGGGCTAGCAGACAAGAGACCCAGTACTTC
TRBV10-1	-	TRBD2	TRBJ2-7	CASSESGGSHEQYF	TGCGCCAGCAGTGAGTCCGGGGGGAGCCACGAGCAGTACTTC
TRBV21-1	-	-	TRBJ2-7	CASRALPTGRPYEQYF	TGTGCCAGCCGGGCCCTACCTACAGGGCGGCCATACGAGCAGTACTTC
TRBV5-1	-	-	TRBJ1-2	CASSSQKTSYGYTF	TGCGCCAGCAGCTCCCAGAAGACCTCCTATGGCTACACCTTC
TRBV5-1	-	TRBD2	TRBJ2-7	CASSLASGFSYEQYF	TGCGCCAGCAGCTTGGCTAGCGGATTCTCCTACGAGCAGTACTTC
TRBV18	-	-	TRBJ1-1	CASSLKRENTEAFF	TGTGCCAGCTCACTTAAGAGGGAAAACACTGAAGCTTTCTTT
TRBV5-1	-	-	TRBJ1-2	CASSLNLGGATGYTF	TGCGCCAGCAGCTTGAATTTGGGGGGCGCGACTGGCTACACCTTC
TRBV6-1	-	-	TRBJ2-1	CASSETGYNEQFF	TGTGCCAGCAGTGAAACGGGGTACAATGAGCAGTTCTTC
TRBV28	-	-	TRBJ2-7	CASMGTVVGEQYF	TGTGCCAGTATGGGGACTGTTGTCGGAGAGCAGTACTTC
TRBV7-8	-	-	TRBJ1-2	CASSLGAAYGYTF	TGTGCCAGCAGCTTAGGGGCGGCGTATGGCTACACCTTC
TRBV14	once	TRBD2	TRBJ2-7	CASSRGVAGGLSYEQYF	TGTGCCAGCAGCCGAGGGGTAGCGGGAGGACTCTCCTACGAGCAGTACTTC
TRBV9	-	TRBD2	TRBJ2-4	CASSVVSSGRWRAKNIQYF	TGTGCCAGCAGCGTAGTGAGTAGCGGGAGGTGGCGAGCCAAAAACATTCAGTACTTC
TRBV5-1	once	-	TRBJ2-7	CASSLAGQTYEQYF	TGCGCCAGCAGCTTGGCCGGACAGACCTACGAGCAGTACTTC
TRBV5-4	-	TRBD2	TRBJ2-5	CASSSLAGQQETQYF	TGTGCCAGCAGCTCCCTAGCGGGACAACAAGAGACCCAGTACTTC
TRBV7-9	-	TRBD1	TRBJ1-4	CASSTTGGEEKLFF	TGTGCCAGCAGCACCACAGGGGGCGAGGAAAAACTGTTTTTT
TRBV6-1	-	TRBD2	TRBJ2-1	CASSKARTSGDMNEQFF	TGTGCCAGCAGTAAAGCCCGGACTAGCGGGGATATGAATGAGCAGTTCTTC
TRBV6-5	-	TRBD1	TRBJ2-5	CASNQDRDLETQYF	TGTGCCAGCAACCAAGACAGGGATTTGGAGACCCAGTACTTC
TRBV6-5	-	-	TRBJ1-5	CASSPGGNQPQHF	TGTGCCAGCAGTCCGGGAGGAAATCAGCCCCAGCATTTT
TRBV7-9	few	-	TRBJ2-1	CASSLEVSWSEQFF	TGTGCCAGCAGCTTAGAAGTGTCGTGGAGTGAGCAGTTCTTC
TRBV14	few	-	TRBJ2-3	CASSQDNFDTDTQYF	TGTGCCAGCAGCCAAGATAACTTCGACACAGATACGCAGTATTTT
TRBV6-1	-	-	TRBJ2-7	CASSEARPTYEQYF	TGTGCCAGCAGTGAAGCTAGGCCGACCTACGAGCAGTACTTC
TRBV5-1	once	TRBD2	TRBJ2-3	CASSLGLAGGVDTQYF	TGCGCCAGCAGCTTGGGACTAGCGGGAGGTGTGGATACGCAGTATTTT
TRBV5-1	-	-	TRBJ2-3	CASSPRVIGTDTQYF	TGCGCCAGCAGCCCTAGGGTGATTGGCACAGATACGCAGTATTTT
TRBV5-1	medium-sized	TRBD2	TRBJ2-7	CASSWTSGTIYEQYF	TGCGCCAGCAGCTGGACTAGCGGGACGATCTACGAGCAGTACTTC
TRBV7-9	once	-	TRBJ1-4	CASSRGMANEKLFF	TGTGCCAGCAGCCGAGGGATGGCTAATGAAAAACTGTTTTTT
TRBV5-4	-	-	TRBJ2-7	CASSLAGAVGYEQYF	TGTGCCAGCAGCTTGGCAGGGGCTGTCGGCTACGAGCAGTACTTC
TRBV5-4	-	-	TRBJ2-1	CASSLDFAGSTYNEQFF	TGTGCCAGCAGCTTGGATTTCGCGGGATCAACCTACAATGAGCAGTTCTTC